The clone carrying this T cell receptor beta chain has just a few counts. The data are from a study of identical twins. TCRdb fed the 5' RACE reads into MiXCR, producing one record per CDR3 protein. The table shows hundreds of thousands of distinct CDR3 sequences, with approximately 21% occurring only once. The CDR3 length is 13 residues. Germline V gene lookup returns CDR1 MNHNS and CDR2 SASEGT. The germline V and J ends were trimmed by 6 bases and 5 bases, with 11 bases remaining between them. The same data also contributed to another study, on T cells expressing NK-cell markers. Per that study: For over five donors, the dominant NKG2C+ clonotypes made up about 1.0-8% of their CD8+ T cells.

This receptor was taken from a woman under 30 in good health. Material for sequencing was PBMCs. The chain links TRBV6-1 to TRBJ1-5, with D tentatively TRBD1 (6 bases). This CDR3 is CASSRDIYQPQHF. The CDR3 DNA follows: TGTGCCAGCAGCCGGGACATCTATCAGCCCCAGCATTTT.